This TCR beta chain was sequenced for a study of cytomegalovirus exposure and HLA in healthy donors. Germline CDR1 and CDR2: SGHTA and FQGNSA. V lost 5 bases and J lost 0; bases outside the gene matches: 6. This CDR3 comprises 16 residues. Primers included in the PCR were 60 Vbeta and 13 Jbeta primers. The repertoire was sequenced with immunoSEQ multiplex PCR; TCRdb's copy has only in-frame clones and lacks some. Altogether around 150,000 clones are present, approximately 72% being singletons, with the ten largest covering 6.5%. Notes on the study in general: The classifier reportedly diagnosed cytomegalovirus status with high specificity and sensitivity. The only immune exposure information that was available was CMV serostatus. Among TCR beta chains, those listed as cytomegalovirus-associated numbered some 160. TCR beta V- and J-gene trimming was later associated with a missense DCLRE1C variant.

About this clone: As yet, its antigen is unknown.

The chain carries TRBV7-2 and TRBJ2-3; 9 positions match TRBD1. Specimen: PBMCs. The sequence was obtained from a woman aged 60-75 years in good health and CMV-seronegative. The CDR3 DNA sequence: TGTGCCAGCAGCCGACACAGGGGGCGAAGCACAGATACGCAGTATTTT. Translating gives CASSRHRGRSTDTQYF. Full variable domain (rest looked up from reference TRBV7-2 and TRBJ2-3): GAGVSQSPSNKVTEKGKDVELRCDPISGHTALYWYRQSLGQGLEFLIYFQGNSAPDKSGLPSDRFSAERTGGSVSTLTIQRTQQEDSAVYLCASSRHRGRSTDTQYFGPGTRLTVL.